Listed below are T cell receptor beta chains from one sample, sequenced in a study of blood T cell repertoires in COVID-19. Method: immunoSEQ multiplex PCR; TCRdb's copy keeps in-frame clones and lacks some. The sample shows approximately 100,000 clones, 80% to 85% of them seen only once. The sequencing sample was made of peripheral blood. Receptor source: a man between 60 and 75 years old with acute or convalescent COVID-19. CDR3s include the opening cysteine and the closing phenylalanine or tryptophan. D genes are given only for firm matches.

V gene	CDR3 length	J gene	D gene	CDR3 protein
TRBV6-5	14	TRBJ1-5	-	CASSADSLNQPQHF
TRBV4-3	19	TRBJ1-2	TRBD1	CASSQPTGGQGDIFNGYTF
TRBV6-1	16	TRBJ1-2	TRBD1	CASSDLGQPKNYGYTF
TRBV3-1/TRBV3-2	15	TRBJ1-2	TRBD1	CASRSQGQRGGGYTF
TRBV5-1	15	TRBJ1-2	-	CASSPSTGSGYGYTF
TRBV5-5	16	TRBJ2-2	TRBD1	CASSSEGQGNTGELFF
TRBV30	14	TRBJ1-3	-	CAWTEGTLGNTIYF
TRBV10-3	12	TRBJ1-2	-	CAISGGLYGYTF
TRBV4-1	15	TRBJ1-2	-	CASSQGAGLGYGYTF
TRBV30	13	TRBJ1-2	-	CAWSALGHYGYTF
TRBV19	13	TRBJ1-3	-	CASSRGEGNTIYF
TRBV19	15	TRBJ1-5	-	CASRPGVLSNQPQHF
TRBV18	17	TRBJ1-1	-	CASSPLGERGMNTEAFF
TRBV6-6	15	TRBJ1-5	-	CASSSPGHGNQPQHF
TRBV7-2	15	TRBJ1-4	-	CASSPQGGKNEKLFF
TRBV2	12	TRBJ1-1	-	CASTGGGTEAFF
TRBV13	16	TRBJ2-3	TRBD2	CASSSGLAEITDTQYF
TRBV7-9	15	TRBJ1-2	-	CASSLVTISNYGYTF
TRBV6-5	16	TRBJ1-1	TRBD1	CASSHWTGGLNTEAFF
TRBV30	14	TRBJ1-6	-	CAWSENSLNSPLHF
TRBV9	16	TRBJ2-3	TRBD2	CASSYRTSGSTDTQYF
TRBV5-1	14	TRBJ2-5	TRBD1	CASSTGQGLETQYF
TRBV6-5	13	TRBJ2-1	-	CASTRDSYNEQFF
TRBV5-4	13	TRBJ1-2	TRBD1	CASRFTGGAGYTF
TRBV7-8	14	TRBJ1-4	TRBD1	CASSSDRGGEKLFF
TRBV9	13	TRBJ1-1	-	CASSVETYTEAFF
TRBV7-8	14	TRBJ1-5	-	CASSPGRGNQPQHF
TRBV24-1	15	TRBJ2-3	TRBD1	CATSLTGTGLDTQYF
TRBV12-3/TRBV12-4	13	TRBJ1-1	-	CASSSDSNTEAFF